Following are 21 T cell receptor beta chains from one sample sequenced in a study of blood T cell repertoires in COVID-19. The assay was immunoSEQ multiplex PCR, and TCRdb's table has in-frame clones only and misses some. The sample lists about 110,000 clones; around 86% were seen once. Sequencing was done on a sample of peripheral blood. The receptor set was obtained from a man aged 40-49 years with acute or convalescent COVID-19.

The CDR3 DNA is TGCGCCAGCAGCCCGTTAGCGGGGGCCGCATACAATGAGCAGTTCTTC. Protein: CASSPLAGAAYNEQFF. The genes are TRBV4-3 and TRBJ2-1; 9 nucleotides align to TRBD2. Trimming took 4 bases from V and 4 from J; bases not matched to a gene: 8. Germline CDR1 LGHNA, CDR2 YSLEER. CDR3 size: 16 residues.

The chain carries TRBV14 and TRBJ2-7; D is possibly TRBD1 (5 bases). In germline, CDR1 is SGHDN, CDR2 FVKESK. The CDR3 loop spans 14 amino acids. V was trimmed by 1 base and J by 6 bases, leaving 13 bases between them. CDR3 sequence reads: CASSQGQTVVEQYF. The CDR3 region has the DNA TGTGCCAGCAGCCAAGGCCAGACAGTGGTCGAGCAGTACTTC.

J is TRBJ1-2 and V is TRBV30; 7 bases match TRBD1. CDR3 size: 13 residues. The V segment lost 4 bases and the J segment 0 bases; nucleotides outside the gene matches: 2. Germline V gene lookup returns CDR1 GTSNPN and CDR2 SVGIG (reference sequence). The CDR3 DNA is TGTGCCTGGAACAGGGGTGCTAACTATGGCTACACCTTC. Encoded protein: CAWNRGANYGYTF.

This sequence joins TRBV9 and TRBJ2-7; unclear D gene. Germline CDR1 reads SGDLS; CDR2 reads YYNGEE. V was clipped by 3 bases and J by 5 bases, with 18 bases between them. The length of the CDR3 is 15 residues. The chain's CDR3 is CASSAQPVGVDEQYF. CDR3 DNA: TGTGCCAGCAGCGCCCAACCCGTCGGAGTTGACGAGCAGTACTTC.

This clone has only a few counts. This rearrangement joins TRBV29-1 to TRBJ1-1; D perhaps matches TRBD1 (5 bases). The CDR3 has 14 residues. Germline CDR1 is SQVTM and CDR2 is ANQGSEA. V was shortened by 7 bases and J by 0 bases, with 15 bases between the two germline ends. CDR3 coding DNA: TGCAGCGGCTCGCTCGGGGGGGTGAACACTGAAGCTTTCTTT. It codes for CSGSLGGVNTEAFF.

The CDR3 spells CASTPLGTSVYNEQFF. The CDR3 DNA sequence: TGTGCCAGCACCCCTCTGGGGACTAGCGTCTACAATGAGCAGTTCTTC. This chain uses TRBV9 with TRBJ2-1, with TRBD2 matching 10 bases. V dropped 6 bases and J dropped 3; count of bases not matched to a gene: 9. The germline V gene has CDR1 SGDLS and CDR2 YYNGEE. The CDR3 runs 16 residues.

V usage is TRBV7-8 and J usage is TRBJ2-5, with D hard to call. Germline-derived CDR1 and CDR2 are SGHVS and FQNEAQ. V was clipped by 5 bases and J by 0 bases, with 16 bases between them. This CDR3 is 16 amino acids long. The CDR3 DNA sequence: TGTGCCAGCAGCCCCCCCGGCATCAGGTACCAAGAGACCCAGTACTTC. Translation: CASSPPGIRYQETQYF. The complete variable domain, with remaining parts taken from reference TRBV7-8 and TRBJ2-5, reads GAGVSQSPRYKVAKRGQDVALRCDPISGHVSLFWYQQALGQGPEFLTYFQNEAQLDKSGLPSDRFFAERPEGSVSTLKIQRTQQEDSAVYLCASSPPGIRYQETQYFGPGTRLLVL.

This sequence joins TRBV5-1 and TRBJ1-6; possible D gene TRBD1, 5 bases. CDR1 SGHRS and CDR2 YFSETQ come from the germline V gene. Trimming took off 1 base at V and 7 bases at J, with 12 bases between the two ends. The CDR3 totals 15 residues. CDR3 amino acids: CASSLSGEGNSPLHF. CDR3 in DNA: TGCGCCAGCAGCTTGTCGGGAGAGGGGAATTCACCCCTCCACTTT. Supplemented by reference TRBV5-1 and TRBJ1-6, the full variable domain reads KAGVTQTPRYLIKTRGQQVTLSCSPISGHRSVSWYQQTPGQGLQFLFEYFSETQRNKGNFPGRFSGRQFSNSRSEMNVSTLELGDSALYLCASSLSGEGNSPLHFGNGTRLTVT.

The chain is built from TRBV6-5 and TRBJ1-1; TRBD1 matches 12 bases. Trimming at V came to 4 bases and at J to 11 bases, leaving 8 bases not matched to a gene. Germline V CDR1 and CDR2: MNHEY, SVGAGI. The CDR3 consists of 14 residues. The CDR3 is CASSSRDRGREAFF. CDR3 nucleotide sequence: TGTGCCAGCAGTTCGCGGGACAGGGGGCGCGAGGCTTTCTTT.

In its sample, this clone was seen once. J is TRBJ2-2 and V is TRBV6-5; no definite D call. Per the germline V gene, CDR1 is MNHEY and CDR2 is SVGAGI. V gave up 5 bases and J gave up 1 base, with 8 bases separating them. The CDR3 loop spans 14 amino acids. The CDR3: CASSHKQNTGELFF. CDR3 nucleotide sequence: TGTGCCAGCAGTCACAAACAGAACACCGGGGAGCTGTTTTTT.

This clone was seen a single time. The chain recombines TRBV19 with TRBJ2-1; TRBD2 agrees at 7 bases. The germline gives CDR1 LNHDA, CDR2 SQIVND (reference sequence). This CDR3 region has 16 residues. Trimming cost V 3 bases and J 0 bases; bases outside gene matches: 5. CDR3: CASSIPGGSSYNEQFF. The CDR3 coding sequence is TGTGCCAGTAGTATCCCTGGCGGGAGCTCCTACAATGAGCAGTTCTTC.

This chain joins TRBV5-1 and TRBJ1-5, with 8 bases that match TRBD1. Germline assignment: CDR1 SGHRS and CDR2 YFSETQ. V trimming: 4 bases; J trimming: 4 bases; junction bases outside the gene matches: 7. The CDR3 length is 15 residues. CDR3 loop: CASSTGTGENQPQHF. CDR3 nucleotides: TGCGCCAGCAGCACTGGGACAGGTGAGAATCAGCCCCAGCATTTT.

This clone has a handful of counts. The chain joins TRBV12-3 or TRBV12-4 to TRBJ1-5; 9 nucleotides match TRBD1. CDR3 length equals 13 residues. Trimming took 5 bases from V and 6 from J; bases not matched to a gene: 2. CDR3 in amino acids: CASSPDRGQPQHF. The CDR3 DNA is TGTGCCAGCAGTCCGGACAGGGGTCAGCCCCAGCATTTT.

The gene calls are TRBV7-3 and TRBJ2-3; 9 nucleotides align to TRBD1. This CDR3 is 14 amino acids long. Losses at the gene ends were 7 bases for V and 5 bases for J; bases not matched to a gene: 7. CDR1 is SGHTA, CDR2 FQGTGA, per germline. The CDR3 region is CASTPGTGIDTQYF. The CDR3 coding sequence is TGTGCCAGCACGCCTGGGACAGGGATAGATACGCAGTATTTT.

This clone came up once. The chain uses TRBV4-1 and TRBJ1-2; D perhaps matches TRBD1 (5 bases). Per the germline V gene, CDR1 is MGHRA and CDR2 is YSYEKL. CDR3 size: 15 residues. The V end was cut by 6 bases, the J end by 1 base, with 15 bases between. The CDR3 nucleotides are TGCGCCAGCAGTCAGTTCAGGGTTAATAACTATGGCTACACCTTC. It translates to CASSQFRVNNYGYTF.

Written as DNA, the CDR3 is TGCGCCAGCAGCTCCAGTGAGACAGGGGGTGTGAAGCAGTACTTC. This encodes CASSSSETGGVKQYF. This chain joins TRBV5-1 and TRBJ2-7, with 9 positions matching TRBD1. CDR3 length: 15 amino acids. The V gene end was trimmed by 3 bases and the J gene end by 8 bases; junction bases not matched to a gene: 12. Germline CDR1 reads SGHRS; CDR2 reads YFSETQ.

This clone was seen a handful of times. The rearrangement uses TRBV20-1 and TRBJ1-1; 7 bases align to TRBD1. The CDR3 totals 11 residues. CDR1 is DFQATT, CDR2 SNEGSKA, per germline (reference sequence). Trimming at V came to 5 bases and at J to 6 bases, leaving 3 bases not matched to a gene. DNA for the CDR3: TGCAGTGCTGACAGGGTGGCTGAAGCTTTCTTT. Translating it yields CSADRVAEAFF.

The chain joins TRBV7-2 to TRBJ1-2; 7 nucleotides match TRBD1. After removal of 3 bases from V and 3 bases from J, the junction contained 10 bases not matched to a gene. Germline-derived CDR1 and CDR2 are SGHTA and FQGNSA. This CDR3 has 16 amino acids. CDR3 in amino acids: CASSFGSNRGDYGYTF. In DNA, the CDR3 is TGTGCCAGCAGCTTTGGGAGTAACAGGGGCGACTATGGCTACACCTTC.

The CDR3 region is CASSSYRGLVNTEAFF. In DNA, the CDR3 is TGTGCCAGCAGTTCTTACAGGGGCTTGGTGAACACTGAAGCTTTCTTT. The chain has TRBV6-6 and TRBJ1-1; 7 bases are shared with TRBD1. This CDR3 contains 16 residues. The junction had 8 bases not matched to a gene; V was cut back by 4 bases and J by 0 bases. Germline V CDR1 and CDR2: MNHNY, SVGAGI (reference sequence).

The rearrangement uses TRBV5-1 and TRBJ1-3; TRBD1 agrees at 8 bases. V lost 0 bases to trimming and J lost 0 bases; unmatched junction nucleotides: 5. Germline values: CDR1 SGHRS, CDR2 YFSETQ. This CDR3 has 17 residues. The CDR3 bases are TGCGCCAGCAGCTTGGGTGGGACAGGCCTCTCTGGAAACACCATATATTTT. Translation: CASSLGGTGLSGNTIYF.

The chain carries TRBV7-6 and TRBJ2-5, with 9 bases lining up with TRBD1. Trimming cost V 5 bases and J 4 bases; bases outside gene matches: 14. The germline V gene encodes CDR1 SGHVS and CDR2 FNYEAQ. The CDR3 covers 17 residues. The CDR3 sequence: CASSATRDRVLRETQYF. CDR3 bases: TGTGCCAGCAGCGCCACTCGGGACAGGGTACTAAGAGAGACCCAGTACTTC.